This entry lists 23 T cell receptor beta chains sequenced from one sample in a study of blood T cells in healthy people across ages. Primers used in a second PCR of about 7 to 12 cycles were a sample-barcoded 5' primer and a J-beta primer mix. TCRdb ran MiXCR on the 5' RACE reads and lists one entry per CDR3 protein. The table has about 680,000 distinct CDR3 sequences, 49% seen once; the top ten hold around a third. The sequencing input was blood. The receptor set was obtained from a woman aged 55-70 years in good health.

There are a few counts of this clonotype. The J gene is TRBJ1-2, the V gene TRBV20-1, with D tentatively TRBD1 (5 bases). Trimming removed 2 bases at V and 6 bases at J, with 10 bases between. The CDR3 runs to 12 residues. From germline, CDR1 is DFQATT and CDR2 SNEGSKA (reference sequence). The CDR3 coding sequence is TGCAGTGCTAGAAAAGGGGTTGATGGCTACACCTTC. Amino acid sequence: CSARKGVDGYTF.

This clonotype was observed many times. The chain uses TRBV3-1 and TRBJ2-5, with 7 nucleotides matching TRBD2. CDR3 length equals 14 residues. Per the germline V gene, CDR1 is LGHDT and CDR2 is YNNKEL (reference sequence). With V trimmed by 2 bases and J by 11 bases, 11 bases remained unmatched. As DNA, the CDR3 is TGTGCCAGCAGCCAACGCTTCGGGGGGAATGAGCAGTACTTC. As protein: CASSQRFGGNEQYF.

The chain recombines TRBV3-1 with TRBJ2-3, with D hard to call. V dropped 4 bases and J dropped 0 bases, with 11 bases sitting between them. The CDR3 sequence is 15 residues long. Germline values: CDR1 LGHDT, CDR2 YNNKEL (reference sequence). The CDR3, as DNA: TGTGCCAGCAGCCGGTGGCTGCATAGCACAGATACGCAGTATTTT. Translating gives CASSRWLHSTDTQYF.

Concerning this clonotype itself: A read error may account for a junction end that differs from germline. The chain carries TRBV7-2 and TRBJ2-7, with D perhaps matching TRBD1 (5 bases). Germline-derived CDR1 and CDR2 are SGHTA and FQGNSA. The CDR3 has 12 amino acids. CDR3 DNA: TGTGCCAGCAGCACTCAGGGTTACGGGCAGTACTTC. Its protein product is CASSTQGYGQYF.

This clonotype was found a few times. The chain is built from TRBV6-4 and TRBJ2-3, with D hard to call. V gave up 0 bases and J gave up 2 bases, with 3 bases separating them. The CDR3 totals 13 residues. CDR1 and CDR2 from the germline V gene are MRHNA and SNTAGT. The CDR3 sequence is CASSDSDTDTQYF. The CDR3 region has the DNA TGTGCCAGCAGTGACTCGGACACAGATACGCAGTATTTT.

The CDR3 coding sequence is TGTGCCAGCAGTTTAGGGACACAGGGGGAGACCCAGTACTTC. Amino acids: CASSLGTQGETQYF. J is TRBJ2-5 and V is TRBV27; TRBD1 agrees at 7 bases. Trimming took 2 bases from V and 5 from J; bases not matched to a gene: 5. CDR1 and CDR2 from the germline V gene are MNHEY and SMNVEV (reference sequence). This CDR3 contains 14 residues.

The chain has TRBV7-3 and TRBJ2-1, with a weak D call TRBD1 (5 bases). Trimming stripped 5 bases from V and 12 bases from J, with 17 bases between. Germline-derived CDR1 and CDR2 are SGHTA and FQGTGA. This CDR3 is 13 amino acids long. Written as DNA, the CDR3 is TGTGCCAGCAGCGAAGACCGATTGGGGCGGCAGTTCTTC. The encoded protein is CASSEDRLGRQFF.

This rearrangement joins TRBV3-1 to TRBJ2-2, with no clear D. V gave up 1 base and J gave up 13 bases, with 7 bases separating them. Per germline, CDR1 LGHDT and CDR2 YNNKEL (reference sequence). CDR3 length equals 11 residues. The CDR3 bases are TGTGCCAGCAGCCAAGGTAGCCCGCTGTTTTTT. It specifies CASSQGSPLFF. The whole variable domain, filled in from reference TRBV3-1 and TRBJ2-2, reads DTAVSQTPKYLVTQMGNDKSIKCEQNLGHDTMYWYKQDSKKFLKIMFSYNNKELIINETVPNRFSPKSPDKAHLNLHINSLELGDSAVYFCASSQGSPLFFGEGSRLTVL.

This clonotype was observed many times. The rearrangement links TRBV7-9 to TRBJ2-5, with 7 bases lining up with TRBD2. This CDR3 contains 15 residues. Trimming removed 2 bases from V and 5 bases from J; junction bases left unmatched: 8. Germline V gene lookup returns CDR1 SEHNR and CDR2 FQNEAQ (reference sequence). In DNA, the CDR3 is TGTGCCAGCAGCTTACGCGTTGCGGGAGACGAGACCCAGTACTTC. It is translated as CASSLRVAGDETQYF.

The count of this clonotype is one. V gene TRBV20-1 combines with J gene TRBJ1-6; D might be TRBD1 (5 bases). This CDR3 has 15 residues. Germline CDR1 and CDR2: DFQATT and SNEGSKA (reference sequence). The V end lost 2 bases, the J end lost 7 bases, and 15 bases lay between the germline ends. The DNA of the CDR3 is TGCAGTGCTAGATTGCAGGGATCGAGCAATTCACCCCTCCACTTT. Its translation: CSARLQGSSNSPLHF.

The chain is built from TRBV7-8 and TRBJ2-3; D gene uncertain. Germline CDR1 is SGHVS and CDR2 is FQNEAQ. CDR3 length: 14 amino acids. V lost 5 bases to trimming and J lost 1 base, with 10 bases between them. CDR3 coding DNA: TGTGCCAGCAGCAACCCGACGGGCACAGATACGCAGTATTTT. As protein: CASSNPTGTDTQYF.

CDR3 region: CSARDRVVARTSSYEQYF. The CDR3 DNA sequence: TGCAGTGCTAGAGATCGGGTGGTAGCGAGAACGAGCTCCTACGAGCAGTACTTC. The rearrangement uses TRBV20-1 and TRBJ2-7, with a weak D call TRBD2 (5 bases). V gave up 0 bases and J gave up 0 bases, with 21 bases separating them. Germline lookup yields CDR1 DFQATT and CDR2 SNEGSKA (reference sequence). CDR3 length equals 18 residues.

This rearrangement joins TRBV6-6 to TRBJ2-1, with 9 positions matching TRBD2. CDR3 length equals 15 residues. Losses at the gene ends were 6 bases for V and 6 bases for J; bases not matched to a gene: 9. The V gene's germline CDR1 is MNHNY and CDR2 SVGAGI (reference sequence). CDR3 nucleotides: TGTGCCAGCAGCCCCTCCGGGACTAGCCCCAATGAGCAGTTCTTC. Its translation is CASSPSGTSPNEQFF.

The chain is built from TRBV2 and TRBJ1-1, with 8 bases aligning to TRBD1. CDR1 and CDR2 from the germline V gene are SNHLY and FYNNEI. The CDR3 is 15 amino acids. V was pared by 4 bases and J by 3 bases, with 7 bases of the junction left unmatched. This CDR3 reads CASSVTGTGYTEAFF. Written as DNA, the CDR3 is TGTGCCAGCAGTGTCACCGGGACAGGCTACACTGAAGCTTTCTTT.

This clonotype came up once. The chain couples TRBV25-1 to TRBJ2-1; D possibly uses TRBD1 or TRBD2 (5 bases each). The germline V and J ends were trimmed by 8 bases and 0 bases, with 11 bases remaining between them. The CDR3 has 14 amino acids. The V gene's germline CDR1 is MGHDK and CDR2 SYGVNS. For the CDR3, the DNA is TGTGCCAGCCTCGGGACCAACTCCTACAATGAGCAGTTCTTC. It translates to CASLGTNSYNEQFF.

The CDR3 here is CASSSQTGTPSSGANVLTF. The CDR3, as DNA: TGTGCCAGCAGCTCTCAAACCGGGACCCCCTCCTCTGGGGCCAACGTCCTGACTTTC. The V gene is TRBV7-2, the J gene TRBJ2-6; D is possibly TRBD1 or TRBD2 (5 bases each). The CDR3 runs to 19 residues. The V end was cut by 4 bases, the J end by 0 bases, with 19 bases between. Germline loops: CDR1 SGHTA, CDR2 FQGNSA.

The CDR3 DNA follows: TGCAGTGCTAGAGATCCGGGGACGGGCACAGATACGCAGTATTTT. This gives the protein CSARDPGTGTDTQYF. The chain is built from TRBV20-1 and TRBJ2-3, with D tentatively TRBD1 or TRBD2 (5 bases each). CDR1 and CDR2 (germline): DFQATT, SNEGSKA (reference sequence). This CDR3 region has 15 residues. The ends were cut back, 0 bases at V and 1 base at J, with 11 bases in the middle.

The table lists this clonotype with a few counts. The chain links TRBV4-2 to TRBJ2-7, with D maybe TRBD1 (5 bases). This CDR3 comprises 14 residues. Germline CDR1 reads LGHNA; CDR2 reads YNFKEQ. With 1 base removed from V and 6 bases from J, the gap between germline ends came to 13 bases. The CDR3 sequence is CASSQVVGVTEQYF. Written as DNA, the CDR3 is TGTGCCAGCAGCCAAGTAGTAGGGGTAACCGAGCAGTACTTC.

Only a few counts were recorded for this clonotype. This chain connects TRBV7-9 to TRBJ2-2; 8 positions match TRBD1. The CDR3 contains 16 residues. V dropped 5 bases and J dropped 3; count of bases not matched to a gene: 8. Germline CDR1 SEHNR, CDR2 FQNEAQ (reference sequence). DNA of the CDR3: TGTGCCAGCAGCCCGACGGGGACAGGCTACACCGGGGAGCTGTTTTTT. Its protein product is CASSPTGTGYTGELFF.

This clonotype was seen only a few times. This chain connects TRBV28 to TRBJ2-7; TRBD2 aligns across 7 bases. The CDR3 contains 15 residues. Losses at the gene ends were 0 bases for V and 0 bases for J; bases not matched to a gene: 2. The germline V gene encodes CDR1 MDHEN and CDR2 SYDVKM. The CDR3 is CASSLWSSGSYEQYF. CDR3 DNA: TGTGCCAGCAGTTTATGGTCTAGCGGCTCCTACGAGCAGTACTTC.

Note on this clonotype: A much larger clone sits a single nucleotide away, making a read error possible. The genes are TRBV29-1 and TRBJ2-5; 8 bases fit TRBD1. The CDR3 spans 11 residues. V trimming: 6 bases; J trimming: 11 bases; junction bases outside the gene matches: 8. Looked up from germline, CDR1 is SQVTM and CDR2 is ANQGSEA. Here the CDR3 DNA reads TGCAGCGTGGACAGGGCCCTTGAGCAGTACTTC. Its translation is CSVDRALEQYF.

V is TRBV4-3 and J is TRBJ1-2; D is uncertain. CDR3 size: 14 residues. V lost 0 bases, J lost 7 bases, and 12 bases lay in between. The V gene's germline CDR1 is LGHNA and CDR2 YSLEER. The DNA of the CDR3 is TGCGCCAGCAGCCAAGACGTCGAGGTCTCTGGCTACACCTTC. It encodes CASSQDVEVSGYTF.

This chain joins TRBV21-1 and TRBJ1-2; the table's D call, TRBD1, was not checked against the DNA. TRBV21-1 is recorded as a pseudogene. The CDR3 spans 16 residues. The CDR3 region is CASSNQGGENNYGYTF. The CDR3 region has the DNA TGTGCCAGCAGCAATCAAGGGGGCGAGAACAACTATGGCTACACCTTC.